This TCR beta chain was recovered during a study of breast tumors, draining lymph nodes, adjacent tissues. Study observations and caveats: Compared with lymph nodes, tumors were less diverse; compared with nontumor tissue, more. Data fit most tumor T cells coming from lymph node, expanding in tumor.

TCRdb reprocessed the multiplex PCR reads via MiXCR and lists one record per CDR3 protein. The sample includes about 140,000 distinct CDR3 sequences, around a third of them seen just once. The CDR3 totals 13 residues. Germline V lookup: CDR1 SGHRS, CDR2 YFSETQ. A word on this clonotype: Its antigen is unidentified. A junction boundary mismatches the germline segment, possibly from a read error.

Samples came from axillary lymph nodes draining the breast cancer. The receptor was derived from a female donor with breast cancer. Some clones in this sample may be carry-over from other donors' samples. The sequencing input was axillary lymph node tissue. The V gene is TRBV5-1, the J gene TRBJ2-7; possible D gene TRBD1, 5 bases. The CDR3 is CAGRVGQDYEQYF. Here the CDR3 DNA reads TGCGCCGGCAGGGTGGGGCAGGACTACGAGCAGTACTTC.